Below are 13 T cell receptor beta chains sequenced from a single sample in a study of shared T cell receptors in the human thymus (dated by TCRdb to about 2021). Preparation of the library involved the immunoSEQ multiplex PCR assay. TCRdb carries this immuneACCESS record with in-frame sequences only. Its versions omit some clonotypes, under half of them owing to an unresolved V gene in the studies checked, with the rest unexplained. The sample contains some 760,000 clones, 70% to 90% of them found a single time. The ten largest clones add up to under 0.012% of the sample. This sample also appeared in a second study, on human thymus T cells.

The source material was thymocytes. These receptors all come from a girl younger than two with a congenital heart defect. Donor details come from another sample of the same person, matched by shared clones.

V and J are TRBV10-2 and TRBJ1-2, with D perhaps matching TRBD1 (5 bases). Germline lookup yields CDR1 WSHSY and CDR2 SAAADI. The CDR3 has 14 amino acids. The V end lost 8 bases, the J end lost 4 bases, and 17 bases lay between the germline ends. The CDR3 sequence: CASFSGGSGYGYTF. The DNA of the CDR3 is TGCGCCAGCTTCTCGGGGGGGTCGGGCTATGGCTACACCTTC.

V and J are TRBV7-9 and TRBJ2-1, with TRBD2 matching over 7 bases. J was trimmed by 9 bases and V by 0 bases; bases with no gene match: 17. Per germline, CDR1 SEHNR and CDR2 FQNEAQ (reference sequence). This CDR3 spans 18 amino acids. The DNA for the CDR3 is TGTGCCAGCAGCTTAGCCAGCCCGCTCCGGGACTATTGTTGTGAGCAGTTCTTC. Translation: CASSLASPLRDYCCEQFF.

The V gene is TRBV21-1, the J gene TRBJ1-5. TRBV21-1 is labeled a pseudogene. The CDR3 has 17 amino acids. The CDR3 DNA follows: TGTGCCAGCAGGTATAACCCGGGGGGACCCGGGCATCAGCCCCAGCATTTT. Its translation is CASRYNPGGPGHQPQHF.

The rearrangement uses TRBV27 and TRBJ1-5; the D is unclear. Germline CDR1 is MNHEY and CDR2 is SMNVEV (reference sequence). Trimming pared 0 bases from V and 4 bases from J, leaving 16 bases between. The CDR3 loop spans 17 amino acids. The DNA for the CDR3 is TGTGCCAGCAGTTTATCCACAGTGCGGGGTGAGAATCAGCCCCAGCATTTT. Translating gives CASSLSTVRGENQPQHF.

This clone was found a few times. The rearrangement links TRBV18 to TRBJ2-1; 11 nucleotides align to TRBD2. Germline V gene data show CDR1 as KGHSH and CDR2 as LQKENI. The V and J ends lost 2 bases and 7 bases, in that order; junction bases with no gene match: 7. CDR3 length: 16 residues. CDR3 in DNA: TGTGCCAGCTCACCATCGAGAGTAGCGGGGGGGAATGAGCAGTTCTTC. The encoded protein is CASSPSRVAGGNEQFF.

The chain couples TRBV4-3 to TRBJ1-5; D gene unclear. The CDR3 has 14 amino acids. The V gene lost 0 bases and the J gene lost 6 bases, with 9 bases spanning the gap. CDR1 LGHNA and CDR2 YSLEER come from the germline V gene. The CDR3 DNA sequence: TGCGCCAGCAGCCAAGAAGGCCGGGGTCAGCCCCAGCATTTT. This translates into CASSQEGRGQPQHF.

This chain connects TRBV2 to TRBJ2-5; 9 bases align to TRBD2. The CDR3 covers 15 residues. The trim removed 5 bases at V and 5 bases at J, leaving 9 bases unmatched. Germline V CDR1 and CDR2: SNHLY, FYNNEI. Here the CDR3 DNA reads TGTGCCAGCAGTCGCGGGGGGGCCTCAGGGGAGACCCAGTACTTC. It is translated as CASSRGGASGETQYF.

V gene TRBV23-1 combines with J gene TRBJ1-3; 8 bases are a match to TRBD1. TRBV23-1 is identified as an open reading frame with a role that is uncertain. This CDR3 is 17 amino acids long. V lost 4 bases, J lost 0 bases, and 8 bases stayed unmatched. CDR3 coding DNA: TGCGCCAGCAGTCGCCCGGGACAGGCCCTCTCTGGAAACACCATATATTTT. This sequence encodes CASSRPGQALSGNTIYF.

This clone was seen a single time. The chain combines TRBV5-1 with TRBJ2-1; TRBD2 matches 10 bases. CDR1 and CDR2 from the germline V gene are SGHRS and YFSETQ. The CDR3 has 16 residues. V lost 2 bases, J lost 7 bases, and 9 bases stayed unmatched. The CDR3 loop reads CASSFSTSGEINEQFF. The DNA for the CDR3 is TGCGCCAGCAGCTTCAGCACTAGCGGGGAGATTAATGAGCAGTTCTTC.

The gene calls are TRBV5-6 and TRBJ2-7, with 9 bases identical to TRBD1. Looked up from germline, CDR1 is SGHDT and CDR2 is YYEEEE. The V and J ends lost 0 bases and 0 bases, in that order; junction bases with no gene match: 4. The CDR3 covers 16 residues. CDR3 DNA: TGTGCCAGCAGCTTGGACCGGGACAGGGTCTCCTACGAGCAGTACTTC. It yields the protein CASSLDRDRVSYEQYF. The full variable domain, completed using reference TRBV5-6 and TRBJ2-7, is DAGVTQSPTHLIKTRGQQVTLRCSPKSGHDTVSWYQQALGQGPQFIFQYYEEEERQRGNFPDRFSGHQFPNYSSELNVNALLLGDSALYLCASSLDRDRVSYEQYFGPGTRLTVT.

The DNA for the CDR3 is TGTGCCAGCAGTCACCGTGACAGACCCTATGGCTACACCTTC. Its translation: CASSHRDRPYGYTF. The chain carries TRBV6-6 and TRBJ1-2, with a weak D call TRBD1 (5 bases). V was trimmed by 5 bases and J by 4 bases, leaving 14 bases between them. CDR1 MNHNY and CDR2 SVGAGI come from the germline V gene (reference sequence). The CDR3 loop spans 14 amino acids.

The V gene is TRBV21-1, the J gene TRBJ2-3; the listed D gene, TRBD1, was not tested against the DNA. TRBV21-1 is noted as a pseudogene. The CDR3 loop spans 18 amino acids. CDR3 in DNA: TGTGCCAGCAGCATGGACAGGGAGCTCCCTATTAGCACAGATACGCAGTATTTT. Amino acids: CASSMDRELPISTDTQYF.

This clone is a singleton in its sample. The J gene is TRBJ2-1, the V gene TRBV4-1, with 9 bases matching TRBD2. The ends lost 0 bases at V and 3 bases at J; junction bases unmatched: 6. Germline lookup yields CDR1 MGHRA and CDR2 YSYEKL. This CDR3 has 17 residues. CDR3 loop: CASSQDVAGAYYNEQFF. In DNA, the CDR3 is TGCGCCAGCAGCCAAGATGTAGCGGGGGCTTACTACAATGAGCAGTTCTTC.